The TCR beta chain described here comes from a study of immune heterogeneity within non-small cell lung tumors. Study-level findings and limits: The study found identical dominant CDR3 beta clonotypes recurring across tumor sites within a patient, alongside site-unique high-frequency clones.

The length of the CDR3 is 15 residues. V lost 1 base and J 5 bases, leaving 15 bases between the germline ends. The V gene's germline CDR1 is SGHRS and CDR2 YFSETQ. A multiplex PCR containing 32 V primers and 13 J primers was used to amplify TCR beta CDR3. TCRdb reprocessed the multiplex PCR reads via MiXCR and lists one record per CDR3 protein. Of a few thousand distinct CDR3 sequences listed, less than 20% are singletons. Template material comprised bulk tumor genomic DNA at 550 to 650 ng per sample. Widely spaced biopsies, several per primary tumor, were obtained at surgery. These patients got curative surgery after being newly diagnosed with untreated non-small cell lung cancer. With regard to this clonotype: No antigen is known for it. This may come from a read error, since a much larger clone is one base off.

The chain employs TRBV5-1 and TRBJ1-1; possible D gene TRBD1, 5 bases. The sequence came from a man in his forties or fifties with non-small cell lung cancer. The specimen was lung tumor tissue. The CDR3 DNA follows: TGCGCCAGCAGCTTGAATGGGGGGTTGGGTACTGAAGCTTTCTTT. Encoded protein: CASSLNGGLGTEAFF.